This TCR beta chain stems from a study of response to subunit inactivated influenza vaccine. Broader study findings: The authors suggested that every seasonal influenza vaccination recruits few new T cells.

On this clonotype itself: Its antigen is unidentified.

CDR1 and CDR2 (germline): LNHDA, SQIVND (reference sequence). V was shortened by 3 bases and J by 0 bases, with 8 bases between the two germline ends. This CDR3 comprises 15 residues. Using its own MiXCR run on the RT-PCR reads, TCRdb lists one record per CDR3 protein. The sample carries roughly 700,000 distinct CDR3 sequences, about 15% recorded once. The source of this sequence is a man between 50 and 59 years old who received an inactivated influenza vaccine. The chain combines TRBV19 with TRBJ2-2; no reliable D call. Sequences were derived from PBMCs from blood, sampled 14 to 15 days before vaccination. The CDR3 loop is CASSIVGTNTGELFF. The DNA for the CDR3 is TGTGCCAGTAGTATTGTCGGTACGAACACCGGGGAGCTGTTTTTT.